In its sample, the clone carrying this T cell receptor beta chain was seen a few times. Its specificity is unknown. This specimen belongs to a study of beta chain features in type 1 diabetes. General study results and limits: More deletions and fewer insertions at VDJ junctions were found in patients with type 1 diabetes. Within each of all four CD4+ subsets, Type 1 diabetes patients had TCRB CDR3s that were moderately but significantly shorter. A PCR bias possibly favoring shorter templates would apply equally to patients and controls. The naive, central memory and Treg TCRB repertoires looked more alike in patients than they did in healthy donors.

What was sequenced were expressed TCRB transcripts, since all of the isolated RNA had been reverse transcribed. The method was immunoSEQ multiplex PCR; TCRdb's version includes in-frame clones alone and lacks a portion of them. In the table there are approximately 70,000 clones, about 50% of which are singletons. With 3 bases clipped from V and 7 bases from J, the junction kept 13 bases outside the gene matches. The CDR3 runs to 17 residues. Germline V CDR1 and CDR2: SEHNR, FQNEAQ (reference sequence). Sorting based on CD45RO/CCR7/CD25/CD127/CD95/CD27 separated CD4+ naive, central memory, regulatory and stem cell-like memory cells.

The clonotype originates from a young man with type 1 diabetes. The chain employs TRBV7-9 and TRBJ2-1; 9 bases align to TRBD1. The sequencing sample was made of central memory CD4+ T cells from blood. CDR3 DNA: TGTGCCAGCAGCTTGATGCCGGGACAGGGTACAACAAATGAGCAGTTCTTC. It encodes CASSLMPGQGTTNEQFF.